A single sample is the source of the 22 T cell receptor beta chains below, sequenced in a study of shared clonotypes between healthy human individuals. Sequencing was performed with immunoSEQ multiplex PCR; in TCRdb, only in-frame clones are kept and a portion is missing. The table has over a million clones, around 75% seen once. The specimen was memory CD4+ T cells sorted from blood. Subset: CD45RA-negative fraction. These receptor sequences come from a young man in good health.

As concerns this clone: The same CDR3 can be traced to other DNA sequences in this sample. The CDR3 nucleotides are TGCGCCAGCAGCTCTACCCAAGAGACCCAGTACTTC. Its translation: CASSSTQETQYF. The rearrangement links TRBV5-1 to TRBJ2-5, with D hard to call. V lost 3 bases, J lost 1 base, and 4 bases lay in between. This CDR3 has 12 amino acids. Germline V gene lookup returns CDR1 SGHRS and CDR2 YFSETQ. Combining the CDR3 with reference TRBV5-1 and TRBJ2-5 gives the whole variable domain KAGVTQTPRYLIKTRGQQVTLSCSPISGHRSVSWYQQTPGQGLQFLFEYFSETQRNKGNFPGRFSGRQFSNSRSEMNVSTLELGDSALYLCASSSTQETQYFGPGTRLLVL.

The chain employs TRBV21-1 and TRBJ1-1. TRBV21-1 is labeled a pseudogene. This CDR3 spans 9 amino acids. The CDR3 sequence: CASSKEGIF. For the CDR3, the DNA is TGTGCCAGCAGCAAAGAGGGTATCTTT.

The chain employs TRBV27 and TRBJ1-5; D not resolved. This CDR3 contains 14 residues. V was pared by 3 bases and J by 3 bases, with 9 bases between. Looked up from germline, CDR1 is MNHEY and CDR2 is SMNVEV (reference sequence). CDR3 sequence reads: CASSLDRFNQPQHF. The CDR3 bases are TGTGCCAGCAGTTTGGACCGGTTCAATCAGCCCCAGCATTTT.

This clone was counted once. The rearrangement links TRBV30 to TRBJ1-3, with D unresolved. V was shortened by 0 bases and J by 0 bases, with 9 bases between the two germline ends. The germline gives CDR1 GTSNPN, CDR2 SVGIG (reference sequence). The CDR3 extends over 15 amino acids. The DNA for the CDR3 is TGTGCCTGGAGTGTCGTGACAAGCTCTGGAAACACCATATATTTT. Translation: CAWSVVTSSGNTIYF.

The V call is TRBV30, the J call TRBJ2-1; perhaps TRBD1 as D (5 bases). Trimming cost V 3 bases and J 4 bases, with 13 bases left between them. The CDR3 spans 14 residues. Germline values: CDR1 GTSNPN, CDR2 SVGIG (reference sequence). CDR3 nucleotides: TGTGCCTGGAGAGCTCCAGGGAAGTACAATGAGCAGTTCTTC. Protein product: CAWRAPGKYNEQFF.

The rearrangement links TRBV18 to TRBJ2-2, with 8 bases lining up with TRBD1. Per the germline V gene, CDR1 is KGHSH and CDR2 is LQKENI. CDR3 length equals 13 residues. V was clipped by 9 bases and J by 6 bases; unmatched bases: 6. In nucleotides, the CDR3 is TGTGCCAGTTCGGACAGGGAGTCCGGGGAGCTGTTTTTT. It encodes CASSDRESGELFF.

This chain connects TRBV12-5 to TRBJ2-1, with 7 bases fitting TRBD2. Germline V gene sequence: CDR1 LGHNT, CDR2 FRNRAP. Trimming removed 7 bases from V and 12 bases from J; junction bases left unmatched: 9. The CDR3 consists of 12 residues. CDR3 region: CASASPPGGQFF. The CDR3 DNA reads TGTGCTAGTGCTTCCCCCCCGGGGGGGCAGTTCTTC. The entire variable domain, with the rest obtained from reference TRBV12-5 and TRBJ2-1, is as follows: DARVTQTPRHKVTEMGQEVTMRCQPILGHNTVFWYRQTMMQGLELLAYFRNRAPLDDSGMPKDRFSAEMPDATLATLKIQPSEPRDSAVYFCASASPPGGQFFGPGTRLTVL.

The CDR3 sequence is CASRRSGSNQPQHF. As DNA, the CDR3 is TGTGCCAGCAGGAGATCAGGTAGCAATCAGCCCCAGCATTTT. This chain connects TRBV28 to TRBJ1-5; D is uncertain. Germline CDR1 and CDR2: MDHEN and SYDVKM. The CDR3 sequence is 14 residues long. With 6 bases removed from V and 0 bases from J, the gap between germline ends came to 9 bases.

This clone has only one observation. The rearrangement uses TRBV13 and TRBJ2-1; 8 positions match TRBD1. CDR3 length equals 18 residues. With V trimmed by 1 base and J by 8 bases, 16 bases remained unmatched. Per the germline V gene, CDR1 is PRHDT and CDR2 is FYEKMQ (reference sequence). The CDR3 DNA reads TGTGCCAGCAGCTTAGAGCCTTCGTTTCAGGGGGCGCGGGATGAGCAGTTCTTC. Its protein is CASSLEPSFQGARDEQFF.

The CDR3 loop is CASSLGTGAQETQYF. Here the CDR3 DNA reads TGTGCCAGCAGCTTAGGGACAGGGGCTCAAGAGACCCAGTACTTC. The chain couples TRBV11-3 to TRBJ2-5, with TRBD1 matching 9 bases. CDR3 length: 15 amino acids. CDR1 is SGHNT and CDR2 is YENEEA in the germline V gene. Unmatched junction bases numbered 2, after V lost 1 base and J lost 2 bases.

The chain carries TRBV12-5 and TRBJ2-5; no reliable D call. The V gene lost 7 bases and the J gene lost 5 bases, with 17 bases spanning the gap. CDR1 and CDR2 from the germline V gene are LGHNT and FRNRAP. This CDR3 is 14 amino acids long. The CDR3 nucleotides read TGTGCTAGTGCCCGAGAGCGAAATTCGGAGACCCAGTACTTC. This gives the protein CASARERNSETQYF.

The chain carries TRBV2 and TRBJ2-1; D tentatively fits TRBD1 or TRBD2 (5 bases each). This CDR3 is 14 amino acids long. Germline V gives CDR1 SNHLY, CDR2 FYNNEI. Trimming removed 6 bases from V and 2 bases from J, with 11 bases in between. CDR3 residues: CASSTRGAYNEQFF. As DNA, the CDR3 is TGTGCCAGCAGCACGAGGGGCGCCTACAATGAGCAGTTCTTC.

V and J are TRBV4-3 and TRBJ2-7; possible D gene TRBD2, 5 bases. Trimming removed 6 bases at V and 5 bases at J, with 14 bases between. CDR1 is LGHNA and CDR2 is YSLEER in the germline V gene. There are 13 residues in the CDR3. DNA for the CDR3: TGCGCCAGCAGTCGCAACCCGGGGAACGAGCAGTACTTC. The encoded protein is CASSRNPGNEQYF.

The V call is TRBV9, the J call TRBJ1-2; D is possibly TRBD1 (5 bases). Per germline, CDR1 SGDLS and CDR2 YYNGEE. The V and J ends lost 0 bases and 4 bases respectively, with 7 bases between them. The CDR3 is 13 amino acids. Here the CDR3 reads CASSVDGAYGYTF. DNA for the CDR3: TGTGCCAGCAGCGTAGATGGGGCCTATGGCTACACCTTC.

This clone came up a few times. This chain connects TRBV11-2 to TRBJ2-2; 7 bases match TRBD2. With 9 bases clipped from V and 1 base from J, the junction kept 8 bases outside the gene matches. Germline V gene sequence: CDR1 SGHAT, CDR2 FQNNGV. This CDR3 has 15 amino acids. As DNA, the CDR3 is TGTGCCAGTTGGGAGGGTAGTGGGAACACCGGGGAGCTGTTTTTT. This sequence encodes CASWEGSGNTGELFF.

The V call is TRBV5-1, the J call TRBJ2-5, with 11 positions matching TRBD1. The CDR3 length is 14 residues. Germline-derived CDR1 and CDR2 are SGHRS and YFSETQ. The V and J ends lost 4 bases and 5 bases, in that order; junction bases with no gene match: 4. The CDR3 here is CASSGQGAGETQYF. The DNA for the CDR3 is TGCGCCAGCAGCGGACAGGGGGCCGGTGAGACCCAGTACTTC.

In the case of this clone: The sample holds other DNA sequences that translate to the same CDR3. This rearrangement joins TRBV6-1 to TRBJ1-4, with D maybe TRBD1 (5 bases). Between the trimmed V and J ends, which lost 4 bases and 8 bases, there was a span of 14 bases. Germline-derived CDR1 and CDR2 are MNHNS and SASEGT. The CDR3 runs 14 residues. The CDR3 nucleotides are TGTGCCAGCAGTGGCGGGGCAGCGGGAGAAAAACTGTTTTTT. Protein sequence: CASSGGAAGEKLFF.

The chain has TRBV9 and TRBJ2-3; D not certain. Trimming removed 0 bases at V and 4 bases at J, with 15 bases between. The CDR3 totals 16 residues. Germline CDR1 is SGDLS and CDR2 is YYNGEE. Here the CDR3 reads CASSVDEPHPADTQYF. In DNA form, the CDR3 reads TGTGCCAGCAGCGTAGACGAACCCCACCCCGCAGATACGCAGTATTTT.

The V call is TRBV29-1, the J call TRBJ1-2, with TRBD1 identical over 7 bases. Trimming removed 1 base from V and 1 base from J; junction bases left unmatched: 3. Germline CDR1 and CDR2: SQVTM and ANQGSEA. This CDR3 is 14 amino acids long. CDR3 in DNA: TGCAGCGTTGAAGGCCGGGACAGTAACTATGGCTACACCTTC. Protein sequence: CSVEGRDSNYGYTF.

CDR3 sequence (DNA): TGCGCCAGCAGCTGGAGGCCTGGGGGTAGGACAGATACGCAGTATTTT. Its protein is CASSWRPGGRTDTQYF. The chain is built from TRBV5-1 and TRBJ2-3; D is possibly TRBD1 or TRBD2 (5 bases each). CDR3 length: 16 amino acids. The germline V and J ends were trimmed by 3 bases and 3 bases, with 17 bases remaining between them. CDR1 is SGHRS, CDR2 YFSETQ, per germline.

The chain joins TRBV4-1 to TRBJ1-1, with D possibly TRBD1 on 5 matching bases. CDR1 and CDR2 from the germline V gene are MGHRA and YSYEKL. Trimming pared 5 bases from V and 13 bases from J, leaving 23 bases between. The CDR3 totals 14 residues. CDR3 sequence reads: CASSEGPTDVLGFF. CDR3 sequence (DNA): TGCGCCAGCAGCGAGGGGCCGACGGACGTGCTAGGTTTCTTT.

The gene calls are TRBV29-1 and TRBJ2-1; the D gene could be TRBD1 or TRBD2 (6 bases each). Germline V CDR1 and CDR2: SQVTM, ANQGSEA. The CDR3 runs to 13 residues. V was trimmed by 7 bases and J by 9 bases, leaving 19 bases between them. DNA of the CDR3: TGCAGCGCCGAGGGGGTCGCCGGGGGTGAGCAGTTCTTC. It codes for CSAEGVAGGEQFF.